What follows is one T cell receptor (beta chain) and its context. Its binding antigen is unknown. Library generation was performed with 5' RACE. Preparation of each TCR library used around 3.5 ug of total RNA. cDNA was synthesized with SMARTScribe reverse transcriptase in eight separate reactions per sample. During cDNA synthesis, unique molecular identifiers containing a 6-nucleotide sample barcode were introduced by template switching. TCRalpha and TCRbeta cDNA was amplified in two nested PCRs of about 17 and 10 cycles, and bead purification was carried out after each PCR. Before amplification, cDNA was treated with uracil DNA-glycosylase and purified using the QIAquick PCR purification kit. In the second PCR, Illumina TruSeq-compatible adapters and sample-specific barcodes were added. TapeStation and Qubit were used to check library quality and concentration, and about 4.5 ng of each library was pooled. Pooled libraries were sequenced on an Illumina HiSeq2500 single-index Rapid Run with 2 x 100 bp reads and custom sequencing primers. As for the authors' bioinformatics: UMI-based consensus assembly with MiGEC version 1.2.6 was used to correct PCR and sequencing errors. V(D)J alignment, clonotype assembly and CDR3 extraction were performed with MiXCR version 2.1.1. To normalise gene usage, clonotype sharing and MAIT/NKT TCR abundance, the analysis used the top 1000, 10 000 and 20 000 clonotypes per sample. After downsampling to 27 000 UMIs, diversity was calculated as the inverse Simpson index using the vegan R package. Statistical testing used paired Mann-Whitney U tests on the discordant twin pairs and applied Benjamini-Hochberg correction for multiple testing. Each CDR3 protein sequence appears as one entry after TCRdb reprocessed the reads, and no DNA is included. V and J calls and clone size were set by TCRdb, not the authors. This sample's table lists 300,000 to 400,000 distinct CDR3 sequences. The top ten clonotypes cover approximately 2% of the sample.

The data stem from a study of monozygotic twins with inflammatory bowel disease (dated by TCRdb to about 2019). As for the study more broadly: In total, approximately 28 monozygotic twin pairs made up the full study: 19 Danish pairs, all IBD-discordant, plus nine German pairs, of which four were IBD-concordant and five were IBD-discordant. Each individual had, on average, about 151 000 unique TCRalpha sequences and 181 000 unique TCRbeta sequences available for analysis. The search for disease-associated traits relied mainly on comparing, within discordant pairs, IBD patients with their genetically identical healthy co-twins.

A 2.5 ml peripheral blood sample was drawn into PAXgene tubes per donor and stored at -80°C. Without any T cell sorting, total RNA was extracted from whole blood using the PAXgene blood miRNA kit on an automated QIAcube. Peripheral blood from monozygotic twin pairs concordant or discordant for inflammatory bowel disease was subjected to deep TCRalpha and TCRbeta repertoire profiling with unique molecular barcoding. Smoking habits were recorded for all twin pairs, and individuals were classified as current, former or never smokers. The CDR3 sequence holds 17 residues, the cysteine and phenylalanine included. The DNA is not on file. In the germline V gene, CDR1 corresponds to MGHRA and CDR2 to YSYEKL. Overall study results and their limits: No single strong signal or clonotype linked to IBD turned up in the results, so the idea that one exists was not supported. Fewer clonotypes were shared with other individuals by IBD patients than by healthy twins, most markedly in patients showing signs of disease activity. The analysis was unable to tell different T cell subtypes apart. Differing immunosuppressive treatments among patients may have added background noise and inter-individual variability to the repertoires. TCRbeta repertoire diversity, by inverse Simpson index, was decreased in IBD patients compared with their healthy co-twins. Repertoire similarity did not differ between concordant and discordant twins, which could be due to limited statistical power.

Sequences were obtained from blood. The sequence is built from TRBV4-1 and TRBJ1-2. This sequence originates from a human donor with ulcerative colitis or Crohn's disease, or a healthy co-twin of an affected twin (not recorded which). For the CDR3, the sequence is CASSQTPETLTLAGYTF.